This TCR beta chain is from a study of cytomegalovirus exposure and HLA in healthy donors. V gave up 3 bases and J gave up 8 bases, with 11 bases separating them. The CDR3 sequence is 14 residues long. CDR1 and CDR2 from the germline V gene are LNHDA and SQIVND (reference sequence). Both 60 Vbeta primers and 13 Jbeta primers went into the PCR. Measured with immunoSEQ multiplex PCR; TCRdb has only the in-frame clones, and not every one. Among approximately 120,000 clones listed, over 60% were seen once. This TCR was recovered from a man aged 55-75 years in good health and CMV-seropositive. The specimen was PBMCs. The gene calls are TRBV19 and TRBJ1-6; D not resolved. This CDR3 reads CASSIAAYDSPLHF. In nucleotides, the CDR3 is TGTGCCAGTAGTATTGCGGCTTACGATTCACCCCTCCACTTT.